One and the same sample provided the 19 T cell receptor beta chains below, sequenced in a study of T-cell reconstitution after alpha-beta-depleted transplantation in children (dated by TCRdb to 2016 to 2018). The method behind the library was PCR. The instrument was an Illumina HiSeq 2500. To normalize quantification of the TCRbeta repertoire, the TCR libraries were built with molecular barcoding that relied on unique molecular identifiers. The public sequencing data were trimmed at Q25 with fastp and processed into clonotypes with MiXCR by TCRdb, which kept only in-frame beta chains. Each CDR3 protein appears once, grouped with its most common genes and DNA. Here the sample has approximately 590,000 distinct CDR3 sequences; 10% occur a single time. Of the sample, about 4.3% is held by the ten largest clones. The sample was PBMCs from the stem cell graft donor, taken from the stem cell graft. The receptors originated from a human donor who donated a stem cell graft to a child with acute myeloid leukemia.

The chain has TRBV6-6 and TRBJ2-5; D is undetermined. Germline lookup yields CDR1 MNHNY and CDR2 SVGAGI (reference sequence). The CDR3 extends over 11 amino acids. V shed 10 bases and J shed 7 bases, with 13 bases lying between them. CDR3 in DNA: TGTGCCACGTCACCCCTGGGGACCCAGTACTTC. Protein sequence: CATSPLGTQYF.

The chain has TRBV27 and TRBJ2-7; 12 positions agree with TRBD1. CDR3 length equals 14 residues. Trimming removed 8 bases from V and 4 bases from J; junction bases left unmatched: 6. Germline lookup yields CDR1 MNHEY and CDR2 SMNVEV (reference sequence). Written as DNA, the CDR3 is TGTGCCAGCCTTCCGGGACAGGGGGCTTACGAGCAGTACTTC. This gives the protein CASLPGQGAYEQYF.

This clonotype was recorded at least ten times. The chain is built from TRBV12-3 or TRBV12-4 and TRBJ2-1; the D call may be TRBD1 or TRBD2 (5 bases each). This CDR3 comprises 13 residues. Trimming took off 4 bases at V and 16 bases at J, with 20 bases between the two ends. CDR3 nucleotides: TGTGCCAGCAGTTCAACGACTCCCGGGACCCCATTCTTC. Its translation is CASSSTTPGTPFF.

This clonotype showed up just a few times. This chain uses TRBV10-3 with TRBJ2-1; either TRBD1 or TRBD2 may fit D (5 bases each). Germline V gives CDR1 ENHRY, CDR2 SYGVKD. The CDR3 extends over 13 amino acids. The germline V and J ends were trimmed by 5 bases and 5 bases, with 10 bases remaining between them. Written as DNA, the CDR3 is TGTGCCATCAGTCGAGGGGCCGACAATGAGCAGTTCTTC. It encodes CAISRGADNEQFF.

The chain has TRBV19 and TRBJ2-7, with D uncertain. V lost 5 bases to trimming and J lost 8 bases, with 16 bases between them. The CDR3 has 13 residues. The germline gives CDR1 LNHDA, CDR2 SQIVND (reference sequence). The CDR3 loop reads CASSPGGGPKQYF. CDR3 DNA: TGTGCCAGTAGTCCGGGTGGTGGGCCCAAGCAGTACTTC.

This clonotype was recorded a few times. As DNA, the CDR3 is TGTGCCAGCAGCCGACCGGGAGCGGTAGGGGAGACCCAGTACTTC. As protein: CASSRPGAVGETQYF. The V call is TRBV13, the J call TRBJ2-5; maybe TRBD2 (6 bases). The germline V gene has CDR1 PRHDT and CDR2 FYEKMQ (reference sequence). Deletions cut 5 bases from V and 5 bases from J, with 18 bases between. The CDR3 has 15 amino acids.

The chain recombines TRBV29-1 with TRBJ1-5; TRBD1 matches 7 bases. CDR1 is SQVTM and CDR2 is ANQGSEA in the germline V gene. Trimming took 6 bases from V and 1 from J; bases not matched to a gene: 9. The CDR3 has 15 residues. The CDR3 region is CSVTGVGGSNQPQHF. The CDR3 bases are TGCAGCGTAACAGGGGTCGGGGGGAGCAATCAGCCCCAGCATTTT.

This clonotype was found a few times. CDR3 sequence: CASSDRGLQPQHF. The CDR3 DNA is TGTGCCAGCAGTGACAGGGGTTTGCAGCCCCAGCATTTT. V usage is TRBV2 and J usage is TRBJ1-5; maybe TRBD1 (6 bases). The CDR3 is made up of 13 amino acids. Between the trimmed V and J ends, which lost 3 bases and 7 bases, there was a span of 10 bases. Looked up from germline, CDR1 is SNHLY and CDR2 is FYNNEI.

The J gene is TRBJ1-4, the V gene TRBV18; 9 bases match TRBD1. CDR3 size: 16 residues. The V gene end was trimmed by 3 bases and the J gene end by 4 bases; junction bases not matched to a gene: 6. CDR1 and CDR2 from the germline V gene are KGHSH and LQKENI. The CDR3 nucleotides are TGTGCCAGCTCACCCCGGCCGGGACAGGGTAATGAAAAACTGTTTTTT. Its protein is CASSPRPGQGNEKLFF.

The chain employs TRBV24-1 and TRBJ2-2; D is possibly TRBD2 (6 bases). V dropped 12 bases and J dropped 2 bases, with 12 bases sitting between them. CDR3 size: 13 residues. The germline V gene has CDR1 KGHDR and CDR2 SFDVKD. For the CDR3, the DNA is TGTGCCGCGAGGGAGGCAAACACCGGGGAGCTGTTTTTT. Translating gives CAAREANTGELFF.

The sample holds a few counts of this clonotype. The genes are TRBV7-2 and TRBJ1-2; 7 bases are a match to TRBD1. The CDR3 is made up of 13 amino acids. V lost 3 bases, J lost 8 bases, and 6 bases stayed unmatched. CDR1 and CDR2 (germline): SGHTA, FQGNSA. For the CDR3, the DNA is TGTGCCAGCAGCTTCCGGACAGGCGGAGGCTACACCTTC. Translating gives CASSFRTGGGYTF.

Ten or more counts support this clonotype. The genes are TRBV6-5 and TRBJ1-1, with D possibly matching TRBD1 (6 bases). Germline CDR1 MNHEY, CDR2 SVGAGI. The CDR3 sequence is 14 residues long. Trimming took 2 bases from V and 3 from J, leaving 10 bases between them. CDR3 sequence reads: CASSYANRDTEAFF. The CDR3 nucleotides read TGTGCCAGCAGTTACGCCAACAGGGACACTGAAGCTTTCTTT.

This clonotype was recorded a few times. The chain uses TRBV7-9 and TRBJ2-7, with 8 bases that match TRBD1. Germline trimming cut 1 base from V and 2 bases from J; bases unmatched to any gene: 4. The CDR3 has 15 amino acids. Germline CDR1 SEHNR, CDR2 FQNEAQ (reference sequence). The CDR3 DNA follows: TGTGCCAGCAGCTTAGAGGGACAGGAGACCTACGAGCAGTACTTC. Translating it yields CASSLEGQETYEQYF.

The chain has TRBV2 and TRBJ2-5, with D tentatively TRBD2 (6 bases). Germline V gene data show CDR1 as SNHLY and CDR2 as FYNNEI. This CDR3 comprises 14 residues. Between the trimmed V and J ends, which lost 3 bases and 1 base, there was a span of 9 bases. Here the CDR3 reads CASSDMGLQETQYF. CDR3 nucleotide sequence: TGTGCCAGCAGTGATATGGGACTCCAAGAGACCCAGTACTTC.

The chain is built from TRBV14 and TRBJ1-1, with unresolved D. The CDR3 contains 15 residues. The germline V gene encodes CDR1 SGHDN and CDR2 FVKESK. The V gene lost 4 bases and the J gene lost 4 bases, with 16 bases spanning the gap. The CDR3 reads CASSPPYARPTEAFF. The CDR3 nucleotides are TGTGCCAGCAGCCCCCCTTATGCCAGGCCCACTGAAGCTTTCTTT.

For the CDR3, the DNA is TGCAGTGCTAGAACCCCGGGGGAGGGGGAGCAGTTCTTC. Translated: CSARTPGEGEQFF. The V gene is TRBV20-1, the J gene TRBJ2-1; TRBD2 matches at 7 bases. This CDR3 is 13 amino acids long. Germline V gives CDR1 DFQATT, CDR2 SNEGSKA (reference sequence). V lost 2 bases, J lost 10 bases, and 8 bases stayed unmatched.

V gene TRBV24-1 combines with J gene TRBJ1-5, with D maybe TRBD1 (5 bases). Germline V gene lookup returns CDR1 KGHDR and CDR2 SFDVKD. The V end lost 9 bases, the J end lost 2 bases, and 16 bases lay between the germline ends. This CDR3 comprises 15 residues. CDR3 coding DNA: TGTGCCACCGCGGACGGGACTATAGGCAATCAGCCCCAGCATTTT. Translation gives CATADGTIGNQPQHF.

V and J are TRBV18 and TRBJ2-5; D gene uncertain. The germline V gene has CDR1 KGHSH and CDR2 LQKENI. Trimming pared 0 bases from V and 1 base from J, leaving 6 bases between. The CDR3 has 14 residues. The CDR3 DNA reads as TGTGCCAGCTCACCACCGGCGTTCCAAGAGACCCAGTACTTC. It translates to CASSPPAFQETQYF.

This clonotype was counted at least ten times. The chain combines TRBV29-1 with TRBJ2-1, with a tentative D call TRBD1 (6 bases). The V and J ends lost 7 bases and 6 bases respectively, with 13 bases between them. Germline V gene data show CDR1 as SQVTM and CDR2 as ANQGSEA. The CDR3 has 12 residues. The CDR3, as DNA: TGCAGCGCCCAGGGACACCCCAATGAGCAGTTCTTC. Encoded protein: CSAQGHPNEQFF.